This T cell receptor (beta chain) was sequenced for a study of sequential checkpoint blockade in melanoma. The CDR3 extends over 15 amino acids. Trimming shortened V by 1 base and J by 3 bases, and 12 bases separated the two germline ends. CDR1 is MGHRA, CDR2 YSYEKL, per germline. Sequenced by immunoSEQ multiplex PCR; TCRdb stores in-frame clones only, minus some. The sample shows roughly 8,800 clones, approximately 56% of them seen only once. Treatment denoted: randomized to nivolumab then ipilimumab (arm A) or the reverse (arm B). The source material was CD8+ T cells sorted from blood (inferred from file names), sampled from a patient given nivolumab and ipilimumab in sequence. This receptor was taken from a human donor with melanoma. The V gene is TRBV4-1, the J gene TRBJ1-2; D is possibly TRBD1 (5 bases). CDR3 region: CASSQVWGGDYGYTF. The DNA of the CDR3 is TGCGCCAGCAGCCAAGTCTGGGGGGGGGACTATGGCTACACCTTC.